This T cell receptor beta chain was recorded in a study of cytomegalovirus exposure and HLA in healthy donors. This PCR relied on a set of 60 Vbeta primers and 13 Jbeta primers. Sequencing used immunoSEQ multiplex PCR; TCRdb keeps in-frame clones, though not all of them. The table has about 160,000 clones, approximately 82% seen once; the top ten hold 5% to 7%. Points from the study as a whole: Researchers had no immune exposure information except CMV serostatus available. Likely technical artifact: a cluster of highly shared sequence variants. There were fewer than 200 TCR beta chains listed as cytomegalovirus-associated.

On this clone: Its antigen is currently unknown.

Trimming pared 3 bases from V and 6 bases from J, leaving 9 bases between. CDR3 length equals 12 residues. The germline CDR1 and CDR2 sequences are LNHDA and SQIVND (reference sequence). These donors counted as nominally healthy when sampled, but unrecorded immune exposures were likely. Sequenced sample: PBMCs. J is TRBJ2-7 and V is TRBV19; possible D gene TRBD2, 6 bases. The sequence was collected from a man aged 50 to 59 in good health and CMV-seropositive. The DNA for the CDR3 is TGTGCCAGTAGTATCGCGGGGCGCGAGCAGTACTTC. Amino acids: CASSIAGREQYF.